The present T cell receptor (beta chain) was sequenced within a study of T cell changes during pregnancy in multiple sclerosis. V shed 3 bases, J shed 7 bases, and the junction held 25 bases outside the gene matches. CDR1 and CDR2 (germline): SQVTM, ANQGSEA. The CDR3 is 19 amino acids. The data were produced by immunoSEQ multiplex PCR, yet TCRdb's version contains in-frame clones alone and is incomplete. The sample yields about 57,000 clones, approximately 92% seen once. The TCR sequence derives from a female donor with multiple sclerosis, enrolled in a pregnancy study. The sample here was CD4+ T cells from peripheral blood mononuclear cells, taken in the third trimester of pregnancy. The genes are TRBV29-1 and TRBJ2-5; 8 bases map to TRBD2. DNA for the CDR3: TGCAGCGTTGACGGGCGGGGGCGGGTACCGGGACTAGAGCTCGGGACCCAGTACTTC. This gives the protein CSVDGRGRVPGLELGTQYF.